This TCR beta chain was observed in a study of blood T cell repertoires in COVID-19. Across the study: Samples of COVID-19 (acute and convalescent) were obtained from the United States, Italy and Spain.

Up to 2 weeks before entering the study, exposed participants had met a COVID-19 case. Measured with immunoSEQ multiplex PCR; TCRdb has only the in-frame clones, and not every one. Here the sample spans a few hundred thousand clones, roughly 84% being singletons. The specimen sequenced was PBMCs or T cells enriched from blood (not recorded which). This receptor was obtained from a woman aged 45-59 years who had been exposed to COVID-19.

CDR3 bases: TGTGCCAGCAGGGACCAGGGCAGGGATGAGCAGTTCTTC. Amino acids: CASRDQGRDEQFF. The chain recombines TRBV6-5 with TRBJ2-1; D is possibly TRBD1 (5 bases). The germline gives CDR1 MNHEY, CDR2 SVGAGI. The CDR3 is 13 amino acids. V was trimmed by 6 bases and J by 8 bases, leaving 14 bases between them.